The clone carrying this TCR beta chain showed up just a few times. Antigen: not known. The data are from a study of tumor-infiltrating lymphocytes in primary liver carcinoma. Whole-study context: Spanning 4.2 to 10 cm, the tumors were T1-T3 N0M0.

Study results and limitations: It was in tumors, not blood, that the top-250-clone fraction was significantly higher (p = 0.039).

A primer matching the constant region was used to make TCR beta cDNA from 500 to 650 ng of total RNA. What produced the TCR beta libraries was three nested multiplex PCR rounds using slightly modified ARM-PCR. It was with TRBV1-TRBV30 forward primers and a C-beta reverse primer that the first two PCR rounds were run, at around 11 cycles each. TCRdb used MiXCR to reprocess the multiplex PCR reads, holding one entry per CDR3 protein. The table records fewer than 350,000 distinct CDR3 sequences, approximately 64% of them present only once. After removal of 3 bases from V and 9 bases from J, the junction contained 16 bases not matched to a gene. Looked up from germline, CDR1 is MDHEN and CDR2 is SYDVKM. This CDR3 is built from 16 residues. Out of unsorted whole blood came the blood RNA, and germline DNA was extracted as well.

The source of this sequence is a man aged 40-50 years with primary liver carcinoma and hepatitis B virus infection. The chain is built from TRBV28 and TRBJ1-2; 7 bases are a match to TRBD1. Sequencing was carried out using peripheral blood. The CDR3 sequence: CASSLIGVSGTESYTF. CDR3 DNA sequence: TGTGCCAGCAGTTTGATCGGGGTCTCCGGGACAGAGAGCTACACCTTC.